This T cell receptor beta chain was profiled in a study of cytomegalovirus exposure and HLA in healthy donors. The study's findings and limits: Reports indicated that the classifier achieved high specificity and sensitivity in diagnosing cytomegalovirus status. It has been reported that TCR beta sequences accurately predicted the HLA-A and HLA-B alleles of most subjects.

Primers included in the PCR were 60 Vbeta and 13 Jbeta primers. Produced via immunoSEQ multiplex PCR; TCRdb's table is partial and in-frame only. The table has over 150,000 clones, more than 75% seen once; the top ten hold roughly 9%. The CDR3 has 15 amino acids. Trimming took 3 bases from V and 3 from J; bases not matched to a gene: 4. The germline gives CDR1 SEHNR, CDR2 FQNEAQ (reference sequence). As to this clone: Its antigen remains unidentified.

The sequence came from a man between 18 and 35 years old in good health and CMV-seropositive. Sequencing was carried out using PBMCs. The rearrangement links TRBV7-9 to TRBJ2-2, with TRBD2 matching over 7 bases. The CDR3 loop reads CASSFGLADTGELFF. CDR3 sequence (DNA): TGTGCCAGCAGCTTTGGGCTAGCGGACACCGGGGAGCTGTTTTTT.